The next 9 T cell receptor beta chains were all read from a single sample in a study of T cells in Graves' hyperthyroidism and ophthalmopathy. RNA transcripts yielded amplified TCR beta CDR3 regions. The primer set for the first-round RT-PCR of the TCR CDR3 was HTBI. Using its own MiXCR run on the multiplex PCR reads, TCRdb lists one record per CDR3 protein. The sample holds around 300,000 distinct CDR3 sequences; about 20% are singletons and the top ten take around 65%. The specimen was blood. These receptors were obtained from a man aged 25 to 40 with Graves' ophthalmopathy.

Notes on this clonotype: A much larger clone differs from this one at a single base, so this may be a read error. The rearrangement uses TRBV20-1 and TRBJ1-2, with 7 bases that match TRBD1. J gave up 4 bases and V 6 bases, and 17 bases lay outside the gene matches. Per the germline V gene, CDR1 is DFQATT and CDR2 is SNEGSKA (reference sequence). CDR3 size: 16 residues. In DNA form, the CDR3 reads TGCAGTGCGGCCCCCACCGACAGGGATCCTAGCTATGGCTACACCTTC. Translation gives CSAAPTDRDPSYGYTF.

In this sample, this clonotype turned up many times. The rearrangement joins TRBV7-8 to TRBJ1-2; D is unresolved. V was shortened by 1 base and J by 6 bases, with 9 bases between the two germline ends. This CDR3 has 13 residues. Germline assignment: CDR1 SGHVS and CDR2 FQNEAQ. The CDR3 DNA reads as TGTGCCAGCAGCTTAGACAGCCGCGATGGCTACACCTTC. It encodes CASSLDSRDGYTF.

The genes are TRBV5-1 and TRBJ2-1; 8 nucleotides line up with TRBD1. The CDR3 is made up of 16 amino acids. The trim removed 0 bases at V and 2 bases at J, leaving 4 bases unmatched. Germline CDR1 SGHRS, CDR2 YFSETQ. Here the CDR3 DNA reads TGCGCCAGCAGCTTGGATGGACAGGGAACCTACAATGAGCAGTTCTTC. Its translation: CASSLDGQGTYNEQFF.

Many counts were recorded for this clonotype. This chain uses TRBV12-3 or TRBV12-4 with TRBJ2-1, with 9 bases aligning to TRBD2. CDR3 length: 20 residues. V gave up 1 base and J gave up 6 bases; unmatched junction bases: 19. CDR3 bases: TGTGCCAGCAGTTTAGGTGCGGGAGGGCCCCGCCGGGATAGTCTCAATGAGCAGTTCTTC. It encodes CASSLGAGGPRRDSLNEQFF.

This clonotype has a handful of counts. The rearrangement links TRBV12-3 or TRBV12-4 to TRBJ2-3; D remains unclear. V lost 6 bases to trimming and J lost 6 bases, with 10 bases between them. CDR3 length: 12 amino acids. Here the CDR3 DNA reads TGTGCCAGCAGAACCGTAAAGGATACGCAGTATTTT. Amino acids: CASRTVKDTQYF.

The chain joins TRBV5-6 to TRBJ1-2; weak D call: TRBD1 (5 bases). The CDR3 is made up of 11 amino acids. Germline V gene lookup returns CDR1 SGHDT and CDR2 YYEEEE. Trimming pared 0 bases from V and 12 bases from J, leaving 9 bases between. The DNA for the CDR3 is TGTGCCAGCAGCTTGGCCAGGGAAAACACCTTC. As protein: CASSLARENTF.

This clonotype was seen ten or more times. CDR3 coding DNA: TGTGCCAGCAGTCCCCACCGTGGAGATACGCAGTATTTT. Its translation is CASSPHRGDTQYF. The genes are TRBV2 and TRBJ2-3, with D hard to call. V was shortened by 5 bases and J by 5 bases, with 11 bases between the two germline ends. CDR3 length equals 13 residues. CDR1 and CDR2 (germline): SNHLY, FYNNEI.

The CDR3 nucleotides read TGTGCCAGCAGCTTAAGACAGGGTTTTTACGAGCAGTACTTC. Translating it yields CASSLRQGFYEQYF. V and J are TRBV11-3 and TRBJ2-7; 7 nucleotides match TRBD1. The J segment lost 4 bases and the V segment lost 2 bases, leaving 5 bases of the junction unmatched. This CDR3 has 14 residues. The germline gives CDR1 SGHNT, CDR2 YENEEA.

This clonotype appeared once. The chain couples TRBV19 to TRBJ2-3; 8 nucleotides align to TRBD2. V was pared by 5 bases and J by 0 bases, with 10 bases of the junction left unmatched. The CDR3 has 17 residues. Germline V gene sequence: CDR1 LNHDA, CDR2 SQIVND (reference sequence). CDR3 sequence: CASSPAWRTSSTDTQYF. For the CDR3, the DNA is TGTGCCAGTAGTCCCGCTTGGCGGACTAGCAGCACAGATACGCAGTATTTT.